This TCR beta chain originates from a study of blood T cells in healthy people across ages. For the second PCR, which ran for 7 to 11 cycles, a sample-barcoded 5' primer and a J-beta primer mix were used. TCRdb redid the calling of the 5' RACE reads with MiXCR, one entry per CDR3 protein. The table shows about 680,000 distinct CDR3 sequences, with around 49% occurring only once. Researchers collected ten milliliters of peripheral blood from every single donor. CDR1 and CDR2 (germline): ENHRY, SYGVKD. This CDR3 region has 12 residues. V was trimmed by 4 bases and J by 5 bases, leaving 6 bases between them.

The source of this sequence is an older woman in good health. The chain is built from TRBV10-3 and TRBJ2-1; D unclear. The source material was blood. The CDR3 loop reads CAISGTNNEQFF. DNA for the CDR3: TGTGCCATCAGTGGGACCAACAATGAGCAGTTCTTC.